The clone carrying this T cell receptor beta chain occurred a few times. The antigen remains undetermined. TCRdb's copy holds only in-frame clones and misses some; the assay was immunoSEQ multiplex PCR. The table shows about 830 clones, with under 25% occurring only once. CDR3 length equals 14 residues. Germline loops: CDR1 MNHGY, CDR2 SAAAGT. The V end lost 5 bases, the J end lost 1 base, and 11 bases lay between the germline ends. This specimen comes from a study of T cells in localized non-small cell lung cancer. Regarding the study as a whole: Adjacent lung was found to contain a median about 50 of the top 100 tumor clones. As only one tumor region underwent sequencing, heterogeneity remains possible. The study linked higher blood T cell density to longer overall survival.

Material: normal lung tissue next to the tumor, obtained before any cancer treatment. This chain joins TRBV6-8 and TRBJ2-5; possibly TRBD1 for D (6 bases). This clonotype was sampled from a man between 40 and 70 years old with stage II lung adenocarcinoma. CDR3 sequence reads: CASSRGSSQETQYF. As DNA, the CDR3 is TGTGCCAGCAGTAGGGGGTCGTCCCAAGAGACCCAGTACTTC.